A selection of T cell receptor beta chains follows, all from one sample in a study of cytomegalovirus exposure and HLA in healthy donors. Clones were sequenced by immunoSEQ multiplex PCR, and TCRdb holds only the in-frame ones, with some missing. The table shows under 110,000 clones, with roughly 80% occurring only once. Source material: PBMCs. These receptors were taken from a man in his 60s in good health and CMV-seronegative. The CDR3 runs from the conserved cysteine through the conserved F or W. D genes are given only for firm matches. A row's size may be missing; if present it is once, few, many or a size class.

TGTGCCAGCAGCTTAGCCGGGGAAGCCCAGCATTTT,CASSLAGEAQHF,TRBJ1-5,-,TRBV7-9,-
TGTGCCTGGAGTGTAAGGGGTAATCAGCCCCAGCATTTT,CAWSVRGNQPQHF,TRBJ1-5,-,TRBV30,-
TGCGCCAGCAGGACAGGGGGGCAGGGGAGTTCACCCCTCCACTTT,CASRTGGQGSSPLHF,TRBJ1-6,-,TRBV10-2,TRBD1
TGTGCCAGCAGAAGTAGCATTTTCAACACTGAAGCTTTCTTT,CASRSSIFNTEAFF,TRBJ1-1,-,TRBV2,-
TGTGCCAGCAGCCCCCGGGGATCCTACAATGAGCAGTTCTTC,CASSPRGSYNEQFF,TRBJ2-1,-,TRBV11-3,-
TGTGCCAGTAGTATAGCCCGCGGGGGGACCCAGCATTTT,CASSIARGGTQHF,TRBJ1-5,-,TRBV19,-
TGTGCCAGCAGTTACTCGGGCAGGGCCAAAAACATTCAGTACTTC,CASSYSGRAKNIQYF,TRBJ2-4,-,TRBV6-5,-
TGTGCCAGCAGCTTATTGTCTAGCGACGTACTCGCGAACACCGGGGAGCTGTTTTTT,CASSLLSSDVLANTGELFF,TRBJ2-2,-,TRBV7-7,-
TGTGCCAGCAGTCGAGCAAACCCCGGGACAGGACTCAAGAATGAGCAGTTCTTC,CASSRANPGTGLKNEQFF,TRBJ2-1,-,TRBV11-3,TRBD1
TGTGCCAGCCTGGACAGGGGTCTTCAGCCCCAGCATTTT,CASLDRGLQPQHF,TRBJ1-5,-,TRBV6-1,TRBD1
TGTGCCAGCGGGACAGGGGGCCGGGGGGATACGCAGTATTTT,CASGTGGRGDTQYF,TRBJ2-3,once,TRBV4-2,TRBD1
TGCGCCAGCGATTTCGTGAAGGGACAGACGCTGGAGGGCTATGAAAAACTGTTTTTT,CASDFVKGQTLEGYEKLFF,TRBJ1-4,-,TRBV10-1,TRBD1
TGTGCCAGCAGTGAAATGACTAGCGGGGGGCTCTGGGAGACCCAGTACTTC,CASSEMTSGGLWETQYF,TRBJ2-5,-,TRBV2,TRBD2
TGTGCCATCAGTGAGTCCGGGACACGCAATCAGCCCCAGCATTTT,CAISESGTRNQPQHF,TRBJ1-5,few,TRBV10-3,-